This T cell receptor beta chain came from a study of CD8 T cells in acute hepatitis C reinfection. Overall study context: TCRbeta of HCV NS3-1073-specific CD8+ T cells was profiled.

In the case of this clone: Antigen specificity is unknown. Germline is not matched at one junction end, which may reflect a read error.

Time point meaning: naive CD8 control sorted from an acute-time-point sample. General observations from the study: All groups preferentially used TRBV04 and TRBV06, which was not due to overrepresentation in the naive pool. No group differed significantly in the high NS3-1073 repertoire diversity. No chronic follow-up sample yielded enough NS3-1073 specific cells.

The CDR3 length is 12 residues. Germline-derived CDR1 and CDR2 are SGHDT and YYEEEE. Assay: immunoSEQ multiplex PCR; the TCRdb copy retains only in-frame clones and omits some. The table shows about 38,000 clones, with approximately 90% occurring only once. Sequencing was performed on naive CD8+ T cells from PBMCs. This sequence originates from a man in his thirties or forties with chronic hepatitis C. V is TRBV5-6 and J is TRBJ1-1; D ambiguous. CDR3 in DNA: TGTGCCAGCGGCTTCGACATCACTGAAGCTTTCTTT. It encodes CASGFDITEAFF.